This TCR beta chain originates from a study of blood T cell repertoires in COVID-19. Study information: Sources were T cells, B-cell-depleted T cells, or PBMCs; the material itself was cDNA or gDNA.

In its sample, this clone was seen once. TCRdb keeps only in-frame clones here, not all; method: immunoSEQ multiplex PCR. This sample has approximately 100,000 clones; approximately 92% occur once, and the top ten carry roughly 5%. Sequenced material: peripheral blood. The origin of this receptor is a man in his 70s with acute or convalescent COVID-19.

The CDR3 spells CASGLKREWEQFF. CDR3 bases: TGTGCTAGTGGTTTAAAGCGGGAGTGGGAGCAGTTCTTC. The chain couples TRBV12-5 to TRBJ2-1, with 8 nucleotides matching TRBD2. After removal of 3 bases from V and 10 bases from J, the junction contained 5 bases not matched to a gene. Germline V gives CDR1 LGHNT, CDR2 FRNRAP. CDR3 size: 13 residues.